This T cell receptor (beta chain) derives from a study of blood T cell repertoires in COVID-19 (dated by TCRdb to the early 2020s). For the wider study: Samples covering the acute and convalescent phases of COVID-19 were provided by collaborators in the United States, Italy and Spain. The material from the prospective study consisted of cDNA or gDNA derived from T cells, B-cell-depleted T cells, or PBMCs. Deeply sampled blood TCRbeta repertoires from subjects exposed to, actively infected with, or recovered from COVID-19 were included in the dataset. The repertoires were made available in a free public database intended to serve as a resource for research on the immune response to SARS-CoV-2. The samples were drawn from two sources: the first 160 participants of the ongoing ImmuneRACE study, and 950 to 1,500 subjects contributed by 6 global collaborators. A de-identified subject ID, COVID-19 status, age in years and sex were almost always included in the sample metadata. HLA class I and class II types, where available, came from metadata supplied by the sample provider rather than from assay-based typing.

Participants in the prospective study were enrolled through a virtual design, were aged about 18 to 100 years, and lived in fewer than 30 United States geographic areas. In the prospective study, cohorts were assigned on the basis of participant-reported clinical history obtained from a screening survey and a study questionnaire. ImmuneRACE Cohort 3 recovered participants were defined by two consecutive negative NP/OP PCR tests, healthcare professional clearance, or symptom resolution. In the prospective study, whole blood, serum and a nasopharyngeal or oropharyngeal swab were collected from each participant by mobile phlebotomists. Over a roughly two-month period, participants in the prospective study had the option of providing additional blood draws and questionnaires. Blood samples from the prospective study were shipped frozen or at room temperature prior to DNA extraction. The germline V gene sets CDR1 to SQVTM and CDR2 to ANQGSEA. A distance of 13 bases separates the germline ends of V and J, which lose 6 bases and 3 bases respectively. Taken from cysteine to phenylalanine, the CDR3 has 13 residues. The retained sequence is limited to the CDR3, 39 bases, with the frame set at the first base.

Details on this clone: Its target antigen remains unknown. The record has no base qualities; no much larger clone is one base away.

Points the paper makes about the study in general: Clinical and demographic metadata were provided uncurated, with the amount varying by source and participant.

TCRbeta CDR3 regions were amplified from genomic DNA using the immunoSEQ Assay, a bias-controlled multiplex PCR. The source study handled its data this way. The number of nucleated cells in each sample was estimated from the amplification of reference gene primers within the assay. To quantify the absolute abundance of each unique TCRbeta CDR3 rearrangement, sequence reads were collapsed and filtered. Productive Simpson clonality was computed per sample as the square root of Simpson's diversity index over productive rearrangements. Drawn from immuneACCESS, this table holds only the in-frame rearrangements with V and J called that TCRdb kept. Clones are partly lost; checked studies trace under half to an unresolved V gene and leave the rest unexplained. V and J calls and clone size are those listed in that table; D and trimming were worked out from the DNA. The sample table holds hundreds of thousands of clones, of which 80% to 90% were seen once. The ten largest clonotypes hold roughly 8.5% of the sample.

The source material was PBMCs or T cells enriched from blood (not recorded which). The V and J segments used are TRBV29-1 and TRBJ2-3, and the D gene may be TRBD1, 6 bases matching. This TCR derives from a woman in her sixties who had recovered from COVID-19. CDR3 protein: CSVVGRGTDTQYF. The nucleotide sequence reads as follows: TGCAGCGTGGTCGGCAGGGGAACAGATACGCAGTATTTT.